The following is a T cell receptor beta chain sequence with its context. The table came from immunoSEQ multiplex PCR; TCRdb's copy has only in-frame clones and leaves some out. The table shows about 77,000 clones, with almost 95% occurring only once. This sample was taken from a study of control samples from healthy donors and cancer patients. V was clipped by 8 bases and J by 2 bases, with 13 bases between them. The CDR3 has 14 residues. Germline loops: CDR1 LNHDA, CDR2 SQIVND (reference sequence). This receptor was obtained from a woman in her sixties in good health. This chain joins TRBV19 and TRBJ1-3; D may be TRBD1 (6 bases). Sequencing input: blood. For the CDR3, the DNA is TGTGCCAGTCGGGGACATCAGGCTGGAAACACCATATATTTT. This codes for CASRGHQAGNTIYF.